This T cell receptor beta chain is from a study of blood T cells in healthy people across ages. Study-wide background: Template switching recovered approximately one barcoded beta molecule for every two T cells.

As concerns this clonotype: The antigen is unknown. A much bigger clone sits one base away, suggesting this may be a read error.

A second PCR, run for about 7 to 11 cycles, used a sample-barcoded 5' primer plus a J-beta primer mix. Each CDR3 protein is one row after TCRdb ran MiXCR on the 5' RACE reads. Among about 600,000 distinct CDR3 sequences listed, roughly 48% were seen once. Whole-study findings and limits: Shifts in expanded clonotypes may have been confounded by donor CMV status, which was unknown. In older individuals, TCR beta diversity per million T cells was lower, falling roughly linearly with age. Diversity figures derived from one million T cells were judged to underestimate the true value.

Source material: blood. This TCR derives from a man older than 75 in good health.

In DNA, the CDR3 is TGCAGTGCTAGAGACGTTGACAGGGTCGGAGGGGAGCAGTACTTC. This encodes CSARDVDRVGGEQYF. The chain has TRBV20-1 and TRBJ2-4, with D possibly matching TRBD1 (7 bases). Germline V gene lookup returns CDR1 DFQATT and CDR2 SNEGSKA (reference sequence). This CDR3 spans 15 amino acids. V gave up 0 bases and J gave up 13 bases, with 22 bases separating them.